The next 15 T cell receptor beta chains were all read from a single sample in a study of T cell changes during pregnancy in multiple sclerosis. Using immunoSEQ multiplex PCR, the repertoire was profiled, and TCRdb retains in-frame clones only, with some absent. The sample consists of some 97,000 clones, approximately 92% of them appearing once. This specimen consisted of peripheral blood, obtained after pregnancy. The origin of the receptors is a female donor with multiple sclerosis, enrolled in a pregnancy study.

The chain employs TRBV7-2 and TRBJ2-7; D not certain. CDR1 is SGHTA, CDR2 FQGNSA, per germline. CDR3 length: 12 residues. Trimming took off 2 bases at V and 3 bases at J, with 5 bases between the two ends. Here the CDR3 reads CASSLSGYEQYF. The CDR3 DNA reads TGTGCCAGCAGCTTATCAGGCTACGAGCAGTACTTC.

The rearrangement links TRBV9 to TRBJ1-4; D is perhaps TRBD1 (5 bases). The V gene lost 0 bases and the J gene lost 7 bases, with 13 bases spanning the gap. CDR1 and CDR2 (germline): SGDLS, YYNGEE. The CDR3 contains 15 residues. CDR3 loop: CASSVAGGDVEKLFF. Written as DNA, the CDR3 is TGTGCCAGCAGCGTAGCTGGGGGGGATGTTGAAAAACTGTTTTTT.

CDR3 amino acids: CASSNSGGTYNEQFF. CDR3 sequence (DNA): TGTGCCAGCAGCAATAGCGGGGGGACCTACAATGAGCAGTTCTTC. J is TRBJ2-1 and V is TRBV27, with 10 bases matching TRBD2. CDR3 length equals 15 residues. From germline, CDR1 is MNHEY and CDR2 SMNVEV (reference sequence). J lost 2 bases, V lost 6 bases, and 4 bases had no gene match.

The chain is built from TRBV11-3 and TRBJ1-1; no clear D. V was trimmed by 4 bases and J by 3 bases, leaving 18 bases between them. This CDR3 region has 16 residues. Germline-derived CDR1 and CDR2 are SGHNT and YENEEA. Here the CDR3 reads CASSSPRAARDTEAFF. The CDR3 region has the DNA TGTGCCAGCAGCTCTCCGAGGGCCGCTCGGGACACTGAAGCTTTCTTT.

The chain carries TRBV30 and TRBJ1-3; unclear D gene. This CDR3 contains 13 residues. Deletions cut 0 bases from V and 0 bases from J, with 3 bases between. The germline V gene encodes CDR1 GTSNPN and CDR2 SVGIG (reference sequence). CDR3 in amino acids: CAWSVSSGNTIYF. The CDR3 region has the DNA TGTGCCTGGAGTGTGAGCTCTGGAAACACCATATATTTT.

The V gene is TRBV5-1, the J gene TRBJ2-7; TRBD1 matches at 8 bases. Per the germline V gene, CDR1 is SGHRS and CDR2 is YFSETQ. This CDR3 has 14 residues. V lost 0 bases, J lost 5 bases, and 4 bases stayed unmatched. CDR3 in DNA: TGCGCCAGCAGCTTGGGGACAGGGAAGGACGAGCAGTACTTC. It specifies CASSLGTGKDEQYF. The variable domain in full, completed from reference TRBV5-1 and TRBJ2-7, reads KAGVTQTPRYLIKTRGQQVTLSCSPISGHRSVSWYQQTPGQGLQFLFEYFSETQRNKGNFPGRFSGRQFSNSRSEMNVSTLELGDSALYLCASSLGTGKDEQYFGPGTRLTVT.

The chain combines TRBV9 with TRBJ2-1; 13 positions match TRBD2. This CDR3 contains 19 residues. Per germline, CDR1 SGDLS and CDR2 YYNGEE. The V segment lost 0 bases and the J segment 3 bases; nucleotides outside the gene matches: 9. CDR3 loop: CASSVAPRTSGSHYNEQFF. DNA for the CDR3: TGTGCCAGCAGCGTAGCCCCTCGGACTAGCGGGAGCCACTACAATGAGCAGTTCTTC.

The V call is TRBV7-6, the J call TRBJ2-7; weak D call: TRBD1 (6 bases). The CDR3 is 14 amino acids. Trimming took off 1 base at V and 2 bases at J, with 9 bases between the two ends. Germline V gene lookup returns CDR1 SGHVS and CDR2 FNYEAQ. For the CDR3, the DNA is TGTGCCAGCAGCTTAGGGGGGCTAACCTACGAGCAGTACTTC. This sequence encodes CASSLGGLTYEQYF. Based on the CDR3 plus reference TRBV7-6 and TRBJ2-7, the full variable domain is GAGVSQSPRYKVTKRGQDVALRCDPISGHVSLYWYRQALGQGPEFLTYFNYEAQQDKSGLPNDRFSAERPEGSISTLTIQRTEQRDSAMYRCASSLGGLTYEQYFGPGTRLTVT.

This chain links TRBV19 with TRBJ1-2, with D possibly matching TRBD1 (6 bases). CDR1 is LNHDA and CDR2 is SQIVND in the germline V gene (reference sequence). There are 13 residues in the CDR3. V lost 5 bases, J lost 4 bases, and 11 bases lay in between. This CDR3 is CASSLSGAYGYTF. CDR3 sequence (DNA): TGTGCCAGTAGTCTATCAGGGGCCTATGGCTACACCTTC.

The chain uses TRBV30 and TRBJ2-2, with D possibly matching TRBD1 (6 bases). Germline-derived CDR1 and CDR2 are GTSNPN and SVGIG (reference sequence). The V gene lost 3 bases and the J gene lost 3 bases, with 11 bases spanning the gap. This CDR3 spans 14 amino acids. CDR3 loop: CAWRGAYHTGELFF. The CDR3 nucleotides are TGTGCCTGGAGGGGGGCCTACCACACCGGGGAGCTGTTTTTT.

The rearrangement links TRBV5-4 to TRBJ2-2; 13 bases are a match to TRBD2. The junction had 5 bases not matched to a gene; V was cut back by 4 bases and J by 2 bases. The CDR3 has 17 residues. Per the germline V gene, CDR1 is SGHNT and CDR2 is YYREEE (reference sequence). CDR3 nucleotide sequence: TGTGCCAGCAGCAGGGGGGGACTAGCGGGAAACACCGGGGAGCTGTTTTTT. Translating it yields CASSRGGLAGNTGELFF. Together with reference TRBV5-4 and TRBJ2-2, the CDR3 gives the full variable domain: ETGVTQSPTHLIKTRGQQVTLRCSSQSGHNTVSWYQQALGQGPQFIFQYYREEENGRGNFPPRFSGLQFPNYSSELNVNALELDDSALYLCASSRGGLAGNTGELFFGEGSRLTVL.

V usage is TRBV28 and J usage is TRBJ1-6, with D possibly being TRBD1 (5 bases). This CDR3 is built from 18 residues. The germline gives CDR1 MDHEN, CDR2 SYDVKM. Trimming pared 2 bases from V and 2 bases from J, leaving 16 bases between. The CDR3 DNA is TGTGCCAGCAGTTTAGGTCAGGGCGGAAGGGCCTATAATTCACCCCTCCACTTT. It specifies CASSLGQGGRAYNSPLHF.

This rearrangement joins TRBV18 to TRBJ2-5, with a weak D call TRBD1 (7 bases). V lost 2 bases to trimming and J lost 4 bases, with 14 bases between them. CDR1 and CDR2 (germline): KGHSH, LQKENI. The CDR3 has 15 residues. The CDR3 nucleotides read TGTGCCAGCTCACCATTCTCCAGGGGGGTAGAGACCCAGTACTTC. It specifies CASSPFSRGVETQYF.

This clone was recorded only once. V gene TRBV29-1 combines with J gene TRBJ1-3; D perhaps matches TRBD1 (5 bases). Germline CDR1 and CDR2: SQVTM and ANQGSEA. Trimming cost V 4 bases and J 4 bases, with 17 bases left between them. The CDR3 is 15 residues long. CDR3 bases: TGCAGCGTTGTCCCCACAGGTTCCTCCGGAAACACCATATATTTT. This codes for CSVVPTGSSGNTIYF. Looking up the rest from reference TRBV29-1 and TRBJ1-3 gives the full variable domain: SAVISQKPSRDICQRGTSLTIQCQVDSQVTMMFWYRQQPGQSLTLIATANQGSEATYESGFVIDKFPISRPNLTFSTLTVSNMSPEDSSIYLCSVVPTGSSGNTIYFGEGSWLTVV.

V usage is TRBV27 and J usage is TRBJ1-5; D may be TRBD1 (6 bases). Trimming took 2 bases from V and 2 from J, leaving 10 bases between them. The CDR3 has 15 residues. The germline V gene has CDR1 MNHEY and CDR2 SMNVEV (reference sequence). The DNA for the CDR3 is TGTGCCAGCAGTTTAGGGGGGGCGGGCAATCAGCCCCAGCATTTT. Translated, it gives CASSLGGAGNQPQHF.